A single T cell receptor (beta chain) is shown here with its context. One end of the junction varies from germline; a read error may be responsible. Individuals drawn from 20 to 25 US areas were about 18 to 89 years old. The CDR3 consists of 16 residues. CDR1 is SGHTA and CDR2 is FQGNSA in the germline V gene. The sample comes from a study of blood T cell repertoires in COVID-19. Background on the study: In each case, the material was cDNA or gDNA derived from T cells, B-cell-depleted T cells, or PBMCs.

In the original processing: The authors estimated nucleated cell counts from reference gene primer amplification. Libraries were prepared by immunoSEQ multiplex PCR; TCRdb keeps only in-frame clonotypes and omits some of them. That table furnishes V, J and clone size, whereas the DNA furnished D and trimming. The sample has about 250,000 clones; roughly 87% are singletons. This chain uses TRBV7-2 with TRBJ2-2; 8 bases line up with TRBD1. Specimen: PBMCs or T cells enriched from blood (not recorded which). This clonotype originated in a woman aged 30 to 39 with acute COVID-19. The CDR3 is CASSFSGGAKTGELFF. The CDR3 DNA reads TGTGCCAGCAGCTTCTCAGGGGGCGCGAAAACCGGGGAGCTGTTTTTT.